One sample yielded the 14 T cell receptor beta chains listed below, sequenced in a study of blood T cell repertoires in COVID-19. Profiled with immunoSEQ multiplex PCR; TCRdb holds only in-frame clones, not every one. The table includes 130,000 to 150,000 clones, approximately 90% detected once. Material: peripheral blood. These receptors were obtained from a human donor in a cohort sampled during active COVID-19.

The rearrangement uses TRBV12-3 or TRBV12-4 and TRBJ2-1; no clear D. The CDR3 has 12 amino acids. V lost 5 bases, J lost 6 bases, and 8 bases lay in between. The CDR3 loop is CASSPNGNEQFF. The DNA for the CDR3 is TGTGCCAGCAGTCCCAACGGCAATGAGCAGTTCTTC.

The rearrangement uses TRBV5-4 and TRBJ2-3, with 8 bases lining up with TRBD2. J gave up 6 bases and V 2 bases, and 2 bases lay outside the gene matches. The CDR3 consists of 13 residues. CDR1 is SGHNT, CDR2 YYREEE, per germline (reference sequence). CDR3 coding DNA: TGTGCCAGCAGCTTCCTAGCGGGCGATACGCAGTATTTT. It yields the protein CASSFLAGDTQYF.

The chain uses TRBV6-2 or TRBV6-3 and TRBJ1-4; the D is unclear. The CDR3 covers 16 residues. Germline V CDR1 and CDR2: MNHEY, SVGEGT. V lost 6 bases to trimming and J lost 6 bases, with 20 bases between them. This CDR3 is CASSRPGAALHEKLFF. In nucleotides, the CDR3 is TGTGCCAGCAGCCGCCCTGGAGCGGCCTTGCATGAAAAACTGTTTTTT.

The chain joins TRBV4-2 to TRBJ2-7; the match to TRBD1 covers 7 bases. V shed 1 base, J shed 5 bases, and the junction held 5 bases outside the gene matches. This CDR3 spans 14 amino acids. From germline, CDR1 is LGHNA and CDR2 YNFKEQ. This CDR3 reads CASSQGDSRNEQYF. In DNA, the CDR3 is TGTGCCAGCAGCCAAGGGGACAGTCGCAACGAGCAGTACTTC.

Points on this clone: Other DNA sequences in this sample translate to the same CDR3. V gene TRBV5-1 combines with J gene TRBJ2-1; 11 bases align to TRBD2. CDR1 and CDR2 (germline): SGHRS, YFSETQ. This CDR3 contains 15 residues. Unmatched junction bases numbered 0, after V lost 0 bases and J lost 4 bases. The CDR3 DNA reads TGCGCCAGCAGCTTGGTAGCGGGGGGGTACAATGAGCAGTTCTTC. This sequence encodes CASSLVAGGYNEQFF. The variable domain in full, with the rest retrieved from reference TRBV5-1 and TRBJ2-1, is KAGVTQTPRYLIKTRGQQVTLSCSPISGHRSVSWYQQTPGQGLQFLFEYFSETQRNKGNFPGRFSGRQFSNSRSEMNVSTLELGDSALYLCASSLVAGGYNEQFFGPGTRLTVL.

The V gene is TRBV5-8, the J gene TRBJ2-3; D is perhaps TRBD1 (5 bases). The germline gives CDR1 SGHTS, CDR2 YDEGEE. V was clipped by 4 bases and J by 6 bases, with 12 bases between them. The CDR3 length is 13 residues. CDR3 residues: CASSAGRADTQYF. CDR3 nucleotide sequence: TGTGCCAGCAGCGCCGGCAGGGCGGATACGCAGTATTTT.

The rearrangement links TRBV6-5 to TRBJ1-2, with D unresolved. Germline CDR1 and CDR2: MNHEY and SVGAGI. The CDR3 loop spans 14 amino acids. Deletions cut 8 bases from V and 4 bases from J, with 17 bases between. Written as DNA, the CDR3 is TGTGCCAGCGAGTCTTTGTGGTACCTCTATGGCTACACCTTC. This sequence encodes CASESLWYLYGYTF.

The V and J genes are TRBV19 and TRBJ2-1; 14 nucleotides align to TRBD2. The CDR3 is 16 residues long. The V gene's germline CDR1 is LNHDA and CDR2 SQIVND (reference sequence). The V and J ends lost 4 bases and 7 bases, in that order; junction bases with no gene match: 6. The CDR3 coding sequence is TGTGCCAGTAGTACCAGACTAGCGGGGGGGCGTAATGAGCAGTTCTTC. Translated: CASSTRLAGGRNEQFF.

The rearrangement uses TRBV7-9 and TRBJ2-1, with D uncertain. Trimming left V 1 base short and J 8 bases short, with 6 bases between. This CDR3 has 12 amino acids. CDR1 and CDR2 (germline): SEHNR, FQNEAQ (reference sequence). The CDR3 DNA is TGTGCCAGCAGCTTAGAACTGGATGAGCAGTTCTTC. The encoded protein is CASSLELDEQFF.

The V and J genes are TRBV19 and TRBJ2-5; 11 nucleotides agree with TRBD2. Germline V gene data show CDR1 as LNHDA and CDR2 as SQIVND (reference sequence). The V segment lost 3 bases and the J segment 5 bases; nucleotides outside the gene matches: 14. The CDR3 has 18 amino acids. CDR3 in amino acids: CASSIRGLAALSRETQYF. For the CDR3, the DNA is TGTGCCAGTAGTATTAGGGGACTAGCGGCCCTCAGTCGGGAGACCCAGTACTTC.

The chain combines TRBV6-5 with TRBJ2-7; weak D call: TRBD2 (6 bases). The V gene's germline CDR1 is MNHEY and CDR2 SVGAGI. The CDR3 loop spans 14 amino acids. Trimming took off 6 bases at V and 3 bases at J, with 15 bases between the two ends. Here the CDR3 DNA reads TGTGCCAGCAGATCGGGACTTTTACACTACGAGCAGTACTTC. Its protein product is CASRSGLLHYEQYF.

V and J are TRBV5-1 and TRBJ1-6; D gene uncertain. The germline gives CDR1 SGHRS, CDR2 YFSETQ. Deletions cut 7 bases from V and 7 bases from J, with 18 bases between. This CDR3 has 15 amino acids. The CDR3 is CASRWRGDRNSPLHF. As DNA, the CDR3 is TGCGCCAGCCGTTGGCGCGGGGATCGAAATTCACCCCTCCACTTT.

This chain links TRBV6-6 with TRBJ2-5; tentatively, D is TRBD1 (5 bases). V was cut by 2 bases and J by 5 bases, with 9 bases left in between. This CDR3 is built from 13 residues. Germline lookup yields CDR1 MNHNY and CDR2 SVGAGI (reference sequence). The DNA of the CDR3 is TGTGCCAGCAGTTACGGACACGAGGAGACCCAGTACTTC. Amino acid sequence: CASSYGHEETQYF.

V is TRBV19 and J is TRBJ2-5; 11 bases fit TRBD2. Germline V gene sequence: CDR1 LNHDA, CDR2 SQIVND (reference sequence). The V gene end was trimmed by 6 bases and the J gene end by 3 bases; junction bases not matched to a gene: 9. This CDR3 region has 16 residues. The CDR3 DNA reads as TGTGCCAGTAGCCCGGGACTAGCGGCATTTAAAGAGACCCAGTACTTC. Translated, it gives CASSPGLAAFKETQYF.